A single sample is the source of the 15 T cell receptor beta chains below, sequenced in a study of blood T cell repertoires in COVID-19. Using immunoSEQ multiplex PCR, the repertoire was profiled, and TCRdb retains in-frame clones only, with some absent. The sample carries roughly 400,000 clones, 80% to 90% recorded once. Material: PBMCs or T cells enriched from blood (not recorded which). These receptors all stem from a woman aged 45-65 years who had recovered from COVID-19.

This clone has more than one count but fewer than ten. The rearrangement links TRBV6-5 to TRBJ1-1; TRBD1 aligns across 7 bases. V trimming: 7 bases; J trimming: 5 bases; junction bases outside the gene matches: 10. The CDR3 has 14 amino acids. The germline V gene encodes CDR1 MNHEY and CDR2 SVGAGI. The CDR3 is CASNRRDSGTEAFF. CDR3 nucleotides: TGTGCCAGCAATCGCCGGGACAGTGGGACTGAAGCTTTCTTT.

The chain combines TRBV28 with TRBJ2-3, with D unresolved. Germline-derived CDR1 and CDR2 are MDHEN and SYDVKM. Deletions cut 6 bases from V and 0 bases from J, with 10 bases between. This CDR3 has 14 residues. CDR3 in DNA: TGTGCCAGCAGCCTACAGATTAGCACAGATACGCAGTATTTT. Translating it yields CASSLQISTDTQYF.

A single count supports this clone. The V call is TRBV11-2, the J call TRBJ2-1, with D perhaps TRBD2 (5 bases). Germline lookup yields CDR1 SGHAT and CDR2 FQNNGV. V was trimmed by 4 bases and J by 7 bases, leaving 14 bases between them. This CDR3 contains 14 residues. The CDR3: CASSSRGGRNEQFF. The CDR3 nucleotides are TGTGCCAGCAGCTCCCGAGGCGGGCGAAATGAGCAGTTCTTC.

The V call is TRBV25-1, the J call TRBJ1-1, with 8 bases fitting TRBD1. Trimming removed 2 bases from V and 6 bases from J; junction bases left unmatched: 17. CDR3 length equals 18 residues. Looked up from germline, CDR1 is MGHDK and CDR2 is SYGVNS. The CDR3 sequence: CASSEGGQVGIRIPEAFF. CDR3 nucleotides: TGTGCCAGCAGTGAAGGGGGACAGGTAGGGATTAGGATCCCTGAAGCTTTCTTT. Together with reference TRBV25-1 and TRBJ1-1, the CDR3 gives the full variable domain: EADIYQTPRYLVIGTGKKITLECSQTMGHDKMYWYQQDPGMELHLIHYSYGVNSTEKGDLSSESTVSRIRTEHFPLTLESARPSHTSQYLCASSEGGQVGIRIPEAFFGQGTRLTVV.

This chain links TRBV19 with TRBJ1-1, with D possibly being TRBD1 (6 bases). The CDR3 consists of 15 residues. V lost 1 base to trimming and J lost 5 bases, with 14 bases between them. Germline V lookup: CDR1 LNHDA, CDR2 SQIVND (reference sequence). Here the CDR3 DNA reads TGTGCCAGTAGTATAGGTCAGGGGACGGGTACTGAAGCTTTCTTT. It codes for CASSIGQGTGTEAFF.

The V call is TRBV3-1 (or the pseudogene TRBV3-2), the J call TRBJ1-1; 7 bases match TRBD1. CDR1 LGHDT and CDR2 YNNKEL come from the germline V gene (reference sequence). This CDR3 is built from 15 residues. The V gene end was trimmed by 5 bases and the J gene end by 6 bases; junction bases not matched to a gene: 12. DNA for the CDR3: TGTGCCAGCAGCTTGAGGTACAGGGGTCACGCTGAAGCTTTCTTT. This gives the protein CASSLRYRGHAEAFF.

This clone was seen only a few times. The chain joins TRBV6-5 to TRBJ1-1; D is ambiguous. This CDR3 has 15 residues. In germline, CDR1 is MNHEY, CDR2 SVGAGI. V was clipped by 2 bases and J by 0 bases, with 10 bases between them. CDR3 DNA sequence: TGTGCCAGCAGTTACGCGGGGTCCATGAACACTGAAGCTTTCTTT. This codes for CASSYAGSMNTEAFF.

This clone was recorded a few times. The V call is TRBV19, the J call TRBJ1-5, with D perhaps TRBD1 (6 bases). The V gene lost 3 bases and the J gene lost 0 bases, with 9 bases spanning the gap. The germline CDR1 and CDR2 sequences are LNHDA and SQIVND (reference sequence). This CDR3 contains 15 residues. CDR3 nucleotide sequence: TGTGCCAGTAGTATCGGGACACTTAGCAATCAGCCCCAGCATTTT. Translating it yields CASSIGTLSNQPQHF.

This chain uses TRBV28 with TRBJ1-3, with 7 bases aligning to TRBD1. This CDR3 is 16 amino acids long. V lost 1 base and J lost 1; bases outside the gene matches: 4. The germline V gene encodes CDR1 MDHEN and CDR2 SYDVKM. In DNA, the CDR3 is TGTGCCAGCAGTTTATCGGAGGGGGCATCTGGAAACACCATATATTTT. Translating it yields CASSLSEGASGNTIYF.

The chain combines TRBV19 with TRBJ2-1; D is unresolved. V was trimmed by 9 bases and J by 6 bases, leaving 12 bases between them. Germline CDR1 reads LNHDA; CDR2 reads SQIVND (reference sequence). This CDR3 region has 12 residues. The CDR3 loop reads CASGVLGNEQFF. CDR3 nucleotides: TGTGCCAGCGGAGTCTTGGGCAATGAGCAGTTCTTC.

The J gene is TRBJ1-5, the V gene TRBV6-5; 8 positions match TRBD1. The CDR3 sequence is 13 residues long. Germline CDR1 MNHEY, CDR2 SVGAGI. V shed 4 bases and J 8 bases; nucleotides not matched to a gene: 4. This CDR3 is CASSSDRGKPQHF. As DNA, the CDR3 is TGTGCCAGCAGTTCCGACAGGGGCAAGCCCCAGCATTTT.

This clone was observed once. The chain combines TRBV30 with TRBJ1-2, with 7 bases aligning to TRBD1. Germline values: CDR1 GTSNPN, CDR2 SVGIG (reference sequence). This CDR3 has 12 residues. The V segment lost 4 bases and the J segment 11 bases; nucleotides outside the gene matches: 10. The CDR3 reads CAWKVDPGGYTF. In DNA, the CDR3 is TGTGCCTGGAAGGTCGACCCAGGGGGGTACACCTTC.

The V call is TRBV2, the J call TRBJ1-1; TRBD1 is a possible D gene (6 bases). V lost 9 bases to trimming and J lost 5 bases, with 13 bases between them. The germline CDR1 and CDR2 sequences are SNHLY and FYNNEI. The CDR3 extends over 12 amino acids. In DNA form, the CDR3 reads TGTGCCAGTCAGGCAGGGGTGACTGAAGCTTTCTTT. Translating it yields CASQAGVTEAFF. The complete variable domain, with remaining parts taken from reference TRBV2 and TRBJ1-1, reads EPEVTQTPSHQVTQMGQEVILRCVPISNHLYFYWYRQILGQKVEFLVSFYNNEISEKSEIFDDQFSVERPDGSNFTLKIRSTKLEDSAMYFCASQAGVTEAFFGQGTRLTVV.

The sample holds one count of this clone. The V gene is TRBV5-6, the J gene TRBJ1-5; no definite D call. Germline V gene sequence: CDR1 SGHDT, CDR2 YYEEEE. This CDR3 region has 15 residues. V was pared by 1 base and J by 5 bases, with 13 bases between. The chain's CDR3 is CASSLMANRDQPQHF. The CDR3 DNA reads TGTGCCAGCAGCTTGATGGCAAACCGGGATCAGCCCCAGCATTTT.

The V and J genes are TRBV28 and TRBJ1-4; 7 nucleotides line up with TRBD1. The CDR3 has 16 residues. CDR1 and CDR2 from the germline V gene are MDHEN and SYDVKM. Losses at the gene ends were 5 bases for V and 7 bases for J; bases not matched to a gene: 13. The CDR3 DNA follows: TGTGCCAGCAGTGGGGGGTGGACAGGAAGCATTGAAAAACTGTTTTTT. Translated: CASSGGWTGSIEKLFF.